This T cell receptor (beta chain) stems from a study of blood T cell repertoires in COVID-19. Study context: Acute and convalescent COVID-19 specimens originated in the United States, Italy and Spain. PBMCs, B-cell-depleted T cells, or T cells provided the cDNA or gDNA that made up the material.

Germline CDR1 and CDR2: LGHNA and YSLEER. The CDR3 contains 15 residues. Trimming removed 0 bases from V and 3 bases from J; junction bases left unmatched: 3. There are a few counts of this clone. Authors' processing steps: By means of reference gene primer amplification, nucleated cell counts were estimated. Profiling relied on immunoSEQ multiplex PCR, and the TCRdb table lists in-frame clones only, not all of them. V and J calls and clone size are those listed in that table; D and trimming were worked out from the DNA. Of around 250,000 clones listed, 84% were seen once; the top ten hold 8.6%. This rearrangement joins TRBV4-3 to TRBJ1-2; 8 nucleotides match TRBD1. Sequences were obtained from peripheral blood. This receptor was obtained from a human donor in a cohort sampled during active COVID-19. The CDR3 spells CASSQETGAHYGYTF. The DNA of the CDR3 is TGCGCCAGCAGCCAAGAGACAGGGGCCCACTATGGCTACACCTTC.